This TCR beta chain was sequenced in a study of blood T cell repertoires in COVID-19. For the study at large: Samples representing acute and convalescent COVID-19 were sourced from the United States, Italy and Spain. The cDNA or gDNA used as material had been derived from T cells, B-cell-depleted T cells, or PBMCs.

Between the trimmed V and J ends, which lost 4 bases and 8 bases, there was a span of 16 bases. The CDR3 is 14 residues long. Germline values: CDR1 SGDLS, CDR2 YYNGEE. Profiling relied on immunoSEQ multiplex PCR, and the TCRdb table lists in-frame clones only, not all of them. The table lists around 700,000 clones, approximately 90% of them singletons, with roughly 0.25% in the top ten. This TCR came from a woman under 30 with acute or convalescent COVID-19. The source material was peripheral blood. The chain couples TRBV9 to TRBJ2-4, with D possibly being TRBD1 (6 bases). The CDR3, as DNA: TGTGCCAGCAGCCAACGGACAGAGGGGGACATTCAGTACTTC. It encodes CASSQRTEGDIQYF.